These 6 T cell receptor beta chains were sequenced from one sample in a study of T cells in Graves' hyperthyroidism and ophthalmopathy. The investigators amplified TCR beta CDR3 regions from RNA transcripts. Initially, a first-round RT-PCR of the TCR CDR3 employed the HTBI primer set. Each CDR3 protein is one row after TCRdb ran MiXCR on the multiplex PCR reads. The repertoire holds hundreds of thousands of distinct CDR3 sequences, with around 15% as singletons. The sample consisted of blood. These receptors were obtained from a woman between 18 and 29 years old with Graves' hyperthyroidism.

The chain links TRBV6-1 to TRBJ2-7; D remains unclear. V lost 7 bases to trimming and J lost 6 bases, with 22 bases between them. The CDR3 spans 15 residues. Germline assignment: CDR1 MNHNS and CDR2 SASEGT. CDR3 sequence: CASMVVSLYGSEQYF. The DNA for the CDR3 is TGTGCCAGCATGGTAGTCTCCCTCTACGGTTCCGAGCAGTACTTC.

There are a few counts of this clonotype. The J gene is TRBJ1-5, the V gene TRBV15, with a weak D call TRBD1 (5 bases). This CDR3 contains 16 residues. Germline CDR1 reads LNHNV; CDR2 reads YYDKDF (reference sequence). V was cut by 1 base and J by 2 bases, with 12 bases left in between. Written as DNA, the CDR3 is TGTGCCACCAGCAGAGGGGGGGTGGAGGGCAATCAGCCCCAGCATTTT. It codes for CATSRGGVEGNQPQHF.

In its sample, this clonotype was seen many times. The chain combines TRBV18 with TRBJ2-5; D not resolved. The CDR3 runs 13 residues. Per germline, CDR1 KGHSH and CDR2 LQKENI. V lost 11 bases and J 2 bases, leaving 15 bases between the germline ends. The CDR3 spells CAPPRRGQETQYF. The CDR3 DNA reads as TGTGCCCCCCCCCGACGTGGACAAGAGACCCAGTACTTC.

This clonotype has a count of ten or more. The chain has TRBV2 and TRBJ1-5; 10 bases match TRBD1. Germline CDR1 and CDR2: SNHLY and FYNNEI. The CDR3 loop spans 15 amino acids. The trim removed 5 bases at V and 6 bases at J, leaving 7 bases unmatched. CDR3 protein: CASSPDRGLIQPQHF. The CDR3 DNA sequence: TGTGCCAGCAGTCCCGACAGGGGGCTTATTCAGCCCCAGCATTTT.

This clonotype was recorded many times. The genes are TRBV3-1 and TRBJ1-5; D remains ambiguous. V lost 3 bases and J lost 0, with 9 bases in between. Germline CDR1 is LGHDT and CDR2 is YNNKEL (reference sequence). This CDR3 region has 15 residues. The CDR3: CASSQSQFSNQPQHF. The CDR3 bases are TGTGCCAGCAGCCAGTCACAGTTTAGCAATCAGCCCCAGCATTTT.

This clonotype was detected ten times or more. The chain is built from TRBV6-1 and TRBJ1-1; 8 nucleotides agree with TRBD1. Germline loops: CDR1 MNHNS, CDR2 SASEGT. The CDR3 runs 14 residues. V was clipped by 4 bases and J by 5 bases; unmatched bases: 6. CDR3 DNA: TGTGCCAGCAGTGTGGACAGGGCGGCGACTGAAGCTTTCTTT. Translation gives CASSVDRAATEAFF.